The clone carrying this T cell receptor (beta chain) was found a few times. The data derive from a study of response to subunit inactivated influenza vaccine. Using its own MiXCR run on the RT-PCR reads, TCRdb lists one record per CDR3 protein. The repertoire includes around 710,000 distinct CDR3 sequences, 14% of them detected once, and around 6.5% sits in the top ten. This TCR derives from a man in his forties or fifties who received an inactivated influenza vaccine. Specimen: PBMCs from blood, collected approximately 15 days before vaccination.

In DNA form, the CDR3 reads TGTGCCATCAGTGCCGGAGCGCGAGCCTACGAGCAGTACTTC. Translating it yields CAISAGARAYEQYF. The chain is built from TRBV10-3 and TRBJ2-7; D not resolved. The CDR3 runs 14 residues. Germline V lookup: CDR1 ENHRY, CDR2 SYGVKD. V dropped 4 bases and J dropped 2 bases, with 12 bases sitting between them.